This T cell receptor beta chain derives from a study of blood T cell repertoires in COVID-19. Study information: Samples taken during acute and convalescent COVID-19 were collected in the United States, Italy and Spain.

This clone was detected only once. Germline CDR1 and CDR2: SGHRS and YFSETQ. The CDR3 runs to 15 residues. The J segment lost 7 bases and the V segment lost 3 bases, leaving 7 bases of the junction unmatched. Method: immunoSEQ multiplex PCR; TCRdb's copy keeps in-frame clones and lacks some. Altogether around 72,000 clones are present, 80% to 85% being singletons, with the ten largest covering under 2%. The material sequenced was peripheral blood. The gene calls are TRBV5-1 and TRBJ1-4; TRBD1 matches 9 bases. The clonotype originates from a woman in her sixties or seventies with acute or convalescent COVID-19. DNA of the CDR3: TGCGCCAGCAGCTCGAATTGGGACAGGGCTGAAAAACTGTTTTTT. Protein product: CASSSNWDRAEKLFF.